The 7 T cell receptor beta chains given below trace back to one sample, sequenced in a study of blood T cell repertoires in COVID-19. Sequenced by immunoSEQ multiplex PCR; TCRdb stores in-frame clones only, minus some. The repertoire holds about 260,000 clones, with 88% as singletons. The specimen was peripheral blood. Receptors were obtained from a man in his sixties who had recovered from COVID-19.

The V call is TRBV5-1, the J call TRBJ1-4, with 9 bases fitting TRBD1. CDR3 length equals 14 residues. Germline lookup yields CDR1 SGHRS and CDR2 YFSETQ. The V and J ends lost 3 bases and 11 bases, in that order; junction bases with no gene match: 8. CDR3 sequence reads: CASSYDRGADKLFF. The DNA of the CDR3 is TGCGCCAGCAGCTATGACAGGGGGGCGGATAAACTGTTTTTT.

In DNA, the CDR3 is TGTGCCAGCAGCATCCTTGGACAGAACACTGAAGCTTTCTTT. It is translated as CASSILGQNTEAFF. V is TRBV5-4 and J is TRBJ1-1, with TRBD1 as a possible D gene (5 bases). The CDR3 spans 14 residues. The germline V gene has CDR1 SGHNT and CDR2 YYREEE (reference sequence). V shed 4 bases and J shed 1 base, with 11 bases lying between them. Based on the CDR3 plus reference TRBV5-4 and TRBJ1-1, the full variable domain is ETGVTQSPTHLIKTRGQQVTLRCSSQSGHNTVSWYQQALGQGPQFIFQYYREEENGRGNFPPRFSGLQFPNYSSELNVNALELDDSALYLCASSILGQNTEAFFGQGTRLTVV.

V usage is TRBV27 and J usage is TRBJ2-7; 7 nucleotides align to TRBD1. The CDR3 contains 15 residues. CDR1 MNHEY and CDR2 SMNVEV come from the germline V gene (reference sequence). Trimming removed 5 bases from V and 3 bases from J; junction bases left unmatched: 10. CDR3 bases: TGTGCCAGCAGTCCCCGCGACAGGGAAAGCTACGAGCAGTACTTC. Residues: CASSPRDRESYEQYF.

J is TRBJ2-3 and V is TRBV4-1; the match to TRBD2 covers 16 bases. The V gene's germline CDR1 is MGHRA and CDR2 YSYEKL. V dropped 7 bases and J dropped 4; count of bases not matched to a gene: 11. CDR3 length: 18 residues. This CDR3 is CASTLYAGTSGGADTQYF. The CDR3 DNA follows: TGCGCCAGCACCCTATATGCCGGGACTAGCGGGGGGGCAGATACGCAGTATTTT.

V and J are TRBV24-1 and TRBJ1-5; 12 bases map to TRBD1. This CDR3 comprises 16 residues. The J segment lost 7 bases and the V segment lost 6 bases, leaving 9 bases of the junction unmatched. Germline V gene data show CDR1 as KGHDR and CDR2 as SFDVKD. DNA of the CDR3: TGTGCCACCAGTCCAACCGGGACAGGGGGCTACCAGCCCCAGCATTTT. This gives the protein CATSPTGTGGYQPQHF.

In this sample, this clone turned up once. V gene TRBV6-5 combines with J gene TRBJ2-1; D not certain. V was pared by 7 bases and J by 0 bases, with 7 bases between. The CDR3 sequence is 13 residues long. Germline lookup yields CDR1 MNHEY and CDR2 SVGAGI. The CDR3: CASKLYSYNEQFF. CDR3 nucleotide sequence: TGTGCCAGCAAGCTATACTCCTACAATGAGCAGTTCTTC.

The rearrangement joins TRBV6-1 to TRBJ1-2, with TRBD1 matching over 10 bases. Germline-derived CDR1 and CDR2 are MNHNS and SASEGT. V lost 0 bases to trimming and J lost 6 bases; unmatched junction nucleotides: 4. The CDR3 loop spans 15 amino acids. The CDR3 sequence is CASSEATGGANGYTF. CDR3 in DNA: TGTGCCAGCAGTGAAGCGACAGGGGGCGCGAATGGCTACACCTTC.